This T cell receptor beta chain was recorded in a study of blood T cell repertoires in COVID-19. Study-wide context: The United States, Italy and Spain supplied acute and convalescent COVID-19 samples. PBMCs, B-cell-depleted T cells, or T cells were the source of the cDNA or gDNA that made up the material.

Only in-frame clones appear in the TCRdb table, and some are missing; sequencing was by immunoSEQ multiplex PCR. The sample has hundreds of thousands of clones, 82% seen once. The CDR3 runs to 14 residues. The germline gives CDR1 ENHRY, CDR2 SYGVKD. Trimming took 2 bases from V and 10 from J, leaving 16 bases between them. Two negative PCRs, clearance, or symptom resolution were required of recovered Cohort 3 donors. The receptor's source is a woman aged 55-70 years who had recovered from COVID-19. The chain recombines TRBV10-3 with TRBJ2-3; D uncertain. The sample comprised PBMCs or T cells enriched from blood (not recorded which). For the CDR3, the DNA is TGTGCCATCAGTGAGGGTTCTAGTTTTAGTCCGCAGTATTTT. Protein sequence: CAISEGSSFSPQYF.